The 6 T cell receptor beta chains in this list originate from one sample, sequenced in a study of blood T cell repertoires in COVID-19. Using immunoSEQ multiplex PCR, the repertoire was profiled, and TCRdb retains in-frame clones only, with some absent. The repertoire holds fewer than 200,000 clones, with more than 75% as singletons. The source material was peripheral blood. The origin of the receptors is a man over 45 who had recovered from COVID-19.

The J gene is TRBJ1-5, the V gene TRBV29-1, with a possible D match to TRBD1 (5 bases). The CDR3 covers 13 residues. Germline V CDR1 and CDR2: SQVTM, ANQGSEA. V lost 4 bases and J 8 bases, leaving 15 bases between the germline ends. This CDR3 reads CSVGKGALEPQHF. CDR3 coding DNA: TGCAGCGTTGGAAAAGGGGCGTTGGAGCCCCAGCATTTT.

V gene TRBV5-8 combines with J gene TRBJ2-4; the D gene is possibly TRBD1 (8 bases). CDR1 and CDR2 (germline): SGHTS, YDEGEE. V gave up 4 bases and J gave up 5 bases, with 16 bases separating them. This CDR3 region has 15 residues. CDR3 bases: TGTGCCAGCAGCGCGGGGGACAGGCCCGAAAACATTCAGTACTTC. Encoded protein: CASSAGDRPENIQYF. The full variable domain, its missing parts supplied by reference TRBV5-8 and TRBJ2-4, is EAGVTQSPTHLIKTRGQQATLRCSPISGHTSVYWYQQALGLGLQFLLWYDEGEERNRGNFPPRFSGRQFPNYSSELNVNALELEDSALYLCASSAGDRPENIQYFGAGTRLSVL.

The sample holds one count of this clone. The rearrangement uses TRBV5-4 and TRBJ2-3; 7 bases fit TRBD2. The CDR3 contains 17 residues. J lost 4 bases, V lost 3 bases, and 14 bases had no gene match. In germline, CDR1 is SGHNT, CDR2 YYREEE (reference sequence). The CDR3 sequence: CASSSATQRGPSDTQYF. In DNA, the CDR3 is TGTGCCAGCAGCTCGGCTACTCAGCGGGGCCCCTCAGATACGCAGTATTTT.

CDR3 residues: CSAIDTEAFF. The CDR3 bases are TGCAGTGCTATCGACACTGAAGCTTTCTTT. The V gene is TRBV20-1, the J gene TRBJ1-1; D uncertain. The CDR3 totals 10 residues. V lost 4 bases, J lost 3 bases, and 3 bases lay in between. The germline V gene has CDR1 DFQATT and CDR2 SNEGSKA (reference sequence).

The chain has TRBV18 and TRBJ2-5; 10 nucleotides match TRBD2. With 8 bases clipped from V and 2 bases from J, the junction kept 11 bases outside the gene matches. The length of the CDR3 is 16 residues. Germline assignment: CDR1 KGHSH and CDR2 LQKENI. The chain's CDR3 is CASLPARTSGQETQYF. The CDR3 DNA is TGTGCCAGCCTCCCGGCACGGACTAGCGGTCAAGAGACCCAGTACTTC.

The chain is built from TRBV6-2 or TRBV6-3 and TRBJ2-5, with 7 bases lining up with TRBD1. Looked up from germline, CDR1 is MNHEY and CDR2 is SVGEGT. CDR3 size: 16 residues. V lost 5 bases, J lost 5 bases, and 14 bases stayed unmatched. This CDR3 is CASSPRDRILRETQYF. In DNA, the CDR3 is TGTGCCAGCAGTCCCCGGGACAGAATACTCCGTGAGACCCAGTACTTC.